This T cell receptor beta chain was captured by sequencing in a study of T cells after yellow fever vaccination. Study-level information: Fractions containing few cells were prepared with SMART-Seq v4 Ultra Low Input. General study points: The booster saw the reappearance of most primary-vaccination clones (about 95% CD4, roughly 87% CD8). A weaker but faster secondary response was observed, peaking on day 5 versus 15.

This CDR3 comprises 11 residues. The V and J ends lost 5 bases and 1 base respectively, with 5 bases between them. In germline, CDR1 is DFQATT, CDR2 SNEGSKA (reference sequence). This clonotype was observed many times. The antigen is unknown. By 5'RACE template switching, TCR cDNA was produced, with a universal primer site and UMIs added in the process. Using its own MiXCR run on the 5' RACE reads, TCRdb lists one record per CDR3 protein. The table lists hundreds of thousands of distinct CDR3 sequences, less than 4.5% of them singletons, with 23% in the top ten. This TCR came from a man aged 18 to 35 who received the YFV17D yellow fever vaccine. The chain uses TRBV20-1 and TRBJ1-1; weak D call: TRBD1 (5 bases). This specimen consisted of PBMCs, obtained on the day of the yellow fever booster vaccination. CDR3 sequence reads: CSAGQNTEAFF. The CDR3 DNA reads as TGCAGTGCTGGACAGAACACTGAAGCTTTCTTT.